The clone carrying this TCR beta chain has only a few counts. Its target is unknown. CDR3 length equals 14 residues. V was cut by 7 bases and J by 3 bases, with 13 bases left in between. The source of the sample is a study of blood T cells in healthy people across ages. The authors ran a second PCR of roughly 6 to 12 cycles using a sample-barcoded 5' primer and a J-beta primer mix. Every sample gave at least 3 million paired-end reads containing CDR3. TCRdb called the 5' RACE reads again in MiXCR, with one record for every CDR3 protein. Among over 1,500,000 distinct CDR3 sequences listed, about two fifths were seen once. Study-wide results and caveats: PBMCs left unsorted prevented a conclusive naive versus antigen-experienced comparison.

The TCR comes from a human donor in good health. The chain links TRBV12-3 or TRBV12-4 to TRBJ1-5, with D possibly matching TRBD1 (5 bases). The sequencing sample was made of blood. The CDR3 sequence: CASTEGHINQPQHF. CDR3 bases: TGTGCCAGCACTGAAGGACACATCAATCAGCCCCAGCATTTT.